This TCR beta chain was documented in a study of tumor-infiltrating lymphocytes in primary liver carcinoma (dated by TCRdb to 2015 to 2018). Notes on the research overall: Surgical resection was performed in China between 2015 and 2016 on about 5 patients with histopathologically diagnosed primary liver carcinoma. Of the five patients, three men and two women aged 30 to 69 years, four had hepatocellular carcinoma and one had combined HCC and intrahepatic cholangiocarcinoma. The five patients had tumors of stage T1-T3 N0M0, with maximum diameters ranging from roughly 4.2 to 11 cm. Each sample produced about 3.5 to 7.5 million productive TCRbeta reads, and read depth showed no significant difference between tissue types. The study combined TCRbeta repertoire sequencing, expression microarrays and whole-exome sequencing across five regions of each liver tumor, with adjacent normal tissue and blood. A total of roughly 35 specimens from 5 patients underwent TCRbeta repertoire sequencing, comprising 25 tumor regions, 5 adjacent noncancerous liver tissues and 5 peripheral blood samples. Technical replicate repertoires showed high reproducibility, with mean shared-clone rates about 0.92 and correlation coefficients above 0.95.

Using a constant-region primer and ProtoScript II reverse transcriptase, TCRbeta-specific cDNA was reverse-transcribed from approximately 0.5 ug total RNA. Construction of the TCRbeta libraries relied on three nested rounds of multiplex PCR, following a slightly modified ARM-PCR procedure. Multiplex TRBV1-TRBV30 forward primers and a Cbeta reverse primer were used in the first two PCR rounds, each of which was run for around 10 cycles. A final 25-cycle PCR with Deep VentR polymerase added sample barcodes and Illumina adapters. Before sequencing, amplicons of 200-500 bp were purified from gel using a QIAquick gel extraction kit. TCRbeta amplicons were sequenced on an Illumina HiSeq 2500 with 250-bp paired-end reads. Per the authors' processing: Trimmomatic v0.33 was used to quality-trim the reads, and FLASH v1.2.11 was used to merge paired reads so that full CDR3 sequences could be recovered. V, D and J germline segments were assigned to the rearranged TCRbeta sequences using MiGEC v1.2.1b. Clonotype statistics, along with Shannon-Wiener diversity indices, were calculated using VDJtools v1.0.0. To reduce sampling bias, subsequent analyses other than the diversity analysis used only the 250 most abundant clonotypes in each sample. Clones were called with MiXCR by TCRdb after fastp trimmed the public reads at Q25, and only in-frame beta chains were retained. Rows with a matching CDR3 protein are joined into one entry that keeps the most common DNA and genes. Here the V and J calls rest on TCRdb's processing, not on the authors' analysis. Here the sample has 300,000 to 400,000 distinct CDR3 sequences; less than 75% occur a single time. Roughly 6% of the sample is taken by the ten largest.

In this sample, this clonotype turned up many times. The antigen this receptor binds is unknown. A junction end diverges from the germline sequence, so it may reflect a read error. CDR3 length: 15 amino acids, cysteine to phenylalanine. CDR3 DNA only is kept here, 45 bases in frame from base 1. CDR1 is given as MNHNY and CDR2 as SVGAGI, both from the germline V gene (reference sequence). The research as a whole found: Comparison of CD4+ and CD8+ T cell repertoires was precluded by the use of bulk unsorted samples. Only the TCR beta chain was sequenced, so true repertoire diversity is likely underestimated because unpaired alpha chains were not captured. A significantly larger repertoire fraction was made up by the top 250 clones in tumors than in blood (p = 0.039). Repertoire overlap was found to be higher between tumor regions (mean around 36%) than between tumor-adjacent (roughly 17%) or tumor-blood (around 15%) pairs, consistent with antigen-driven expansion. With just a few patients in the study, the authors point out that the findings should be validated in a larger study.

TRIzol reagent was used to extract blood RNA from unsorted whole blood, while the DNeasy Blood & Tissue kit provided the germline DNA. At the time of sampling, the patients were treatment-naive and had chronic HBV infection. Roughly 4 milliliters of peripheral blood were collected into K2EDTA tubes before surgery. This chain joins TRBV6-6 to TRBJ2-1; the D gene cannot be named for sure. Sequencing was performed on peripheral blood. This clonotype originated in a man aged 40-49 years with primary liver carcinoma and hepatitis B virus infection. The bases are TGCGCCAGCAGCCAACTACCGAGCTCCTACAATGAGCAGTTCTTC. It translates as CASSQLPSSYNEQFF.